The rows below give T cell receptor beta chains drawn from one sample of a study of T cell repertoires in cytomegalovirus infection. The antigens for these receptors are not known. TCRdb re-analysed the reads in MiXCR, keeping a single row per CDR3 protein. Of around 130,000 distinct CDR3 sequences detected, under 30% appear once; the ten largest clones hold 30% to 35%. Specimen: PBMCs, sequenced either directly or after in vitro stimulation (not recorded which). These receptors all stem from a human donor in good health (CMV status not recorded). Some clones in this sample may be carry-over from other donors' samples. The CDR3 runs from the conserved cysteine through the conserved F or W. D genes are given only for firm matches. Clone size is not always given. Where it is, it says once, few, many or a class for expanded clones.

d_call clone_size j_call v_call cdr3_aa cdr3_nt
TRBD2 . TRBJ2-1 TRBV5-1 CATQGLAGGEQFF TGCGCCACCCAGGGACTAGCGGGAGGAGAGCAGTTCTTC
. . TRBJ2-1 TRBV2 CASSGGPGGNEQFF TGTGCCAGCAGTGGGGGGCCCGGGGGCAATGAGCAGTTCTTC
. many TRBJ2-1 TRBV5-4 CASSFPFGGGTYNEQFF TGTGCCAGCAGCTTCCCCTTCGGGGGCGGAACCTACAATGAGCAGTTCTTC
. . TRBJ1-4 TRBV18 CASTGTLSEKLFF TGTGCCAGCACCGGGACATTGAGCGAAAAACTGTTTTTT
. many TRBJ1-1 TRBV12-3/TRBV12-4 CASSFQGPNTEAFF TGTGCCAGCAGCTTTCAGGGCCCGAACACTGAAGCTTTCTTT
TRBD2 . TRBJ2-1 TRBV6-6 CASSMREGPNEPFF TGTGCCAGCTCTATGCGGGAGGGCCCCAATGAGCCGTTCTTC
TRBD2 . TRBJ2-5 TRBV4-2 CASSQTASGSGETQYF TGTGCCAGCAGCCAAACGGCTAGCGGGAGCGGAGAGACCCAGTACTTC
. . TRBJ2-5 TRBV7-8 CASSPRTGYQETQYF TGTGCCAGCAGCCCCAGGACGGGGTACCAAGAGACCCAGTACTTC
. many TRBJ2-1 TRBV11-2 CASSPGRAAQGEQFF TGTGCCAGCAGCCCCGGAAGAGCGGCCCAAGGGGAGCAGTTCTTC
TRBD1 . TRBJ2-5 TRBV29-1 CSVDVRGLSTQYF TGCAGCGTTGATGTCAGGGGGCTCTCAACCCAGTACTTC
. few TRBJ1-1 TRBV6-2/TRBV6-3 CASISPGQNTEAFF TGTGCCAGCATCTCGCCGGGACAGAACACTGAAGCTTTCTTT
TRBD2 once TRBJ2-3 TRBV12-3/TRBV12-4 CASSLWLAGGSDTQYF TGTGCCAGCAGTTTGTGGCTAGCGGGAGGTTCAGATACGCAGTATTTT
. . TRBJ2-4 TRBV18 CASSPLPQGAKNIQYF TGTGCCAGCTCACCGTTACCCCAGGGGGCCAAAAACATTCAGTACTTC
. many TRBJ2-3 TRBV7-6 CASSLSRGDTQYF TGTGCCAGCAGCTTGAGCAGAGGAGATACGCAGTATTTT
TRBD1 few TRBJ2-3 TRBV29-1 CSVKSSGTGIADTQYF TGCAGCGTTAAATCCTCCGGGACAGGGATTGCAGATACGCAGTATTTT
TRBD2 many TRBJ2-1 TRBV7-9 CASSLAGTSGSSRYNEQFF TGTGCCAGCAGCTTAGCCGGGACTAGCGGGAGTTCCCGCTACAATGAGCAGTTCTTC
TRBD1 . TRBJ2-7 TRBV7-6 CASSRTGGYEQYF TGTGCCAGCAGCCGGACAGGGGGGTACGAGCAGTACTTC
. few TRBJ2-2 TRBV7-6 CASSRDPTGELFF TGTGCCAGCAGCCGGGACCCCACCGGGGAGCTGTTTTTT
. . TRBJ1-4 TRBV7-9 CASSPRSSTNEKLFF TGTGCCAGCAGCCCGCGGAGTTCAACTAATGAAAAACTGTTTTTT
. many TRBJ2-5 TRBV7-2 CASSLVRETQYF TGTGCCAGCAGCTTAGTAAGGGAGACCCAGTACTTC
TRBD1 . TRBJ1-2 TRBV7-2 CASSRSTGENYGYTF TGTGCCAGCAGCCGCTCGACAGGGGAAAACTATGGCTACACCTTC
. many TRBJ2-7 TRBV7-2 CASSLAYNHYEQYF TGTGCCAGCAGCTTAGCTTACAACCACTACGAGCAGTACTTC
. . TRBJ2-5 TRBV11-2 CASGPWDQETQYF TGTGCCAGCGGCCCCTGGGATCAAGAGACCCAGTACTTC
. few TRBJ1-1 TRBV12-3/TRBV12-4 CASSFPGNTEAFF TGTGCCAGCAGTTTCCCAGGGAACACTGAAGCTTTCTTT
. many TRBJ1-1 TRBV6-1 CASSRGEAFF TGTGCCAGCAGTAGGGGGGAAGCTTTCTTT
. . TRBJ1-4 TRBV5-5 CASSPSTGFNEKLFF TGTGCCAGCAGCCCCTCGACAGGTTTTAATGAAAAACTGTTTTTT
. many TRBJ1-1 TRBV7-2 CASSTGGGFEAFF TGTGCCAGCAGCACCGGCGGGGGGTTTGAAGCTTTCTTT
. . TRBJ1-1 TRBV29-1 CSVDSAFF TGCAGCGTTGATTCCGCTTTCTTT
TRBD1 many TRBJ1-5 TRBV7-2 CASSLGQGVQGQPQHF TGTGCCAGCAGCTTGGGGCAGGGGGTCCAGGGACAGCCCCAGCATTTT
. few TRBJ2-5 TRBV7-2 CASSPRQYQETQYF TGTGCCAGCAGCCCTCGACAGTACCAAGAGACCCAGTACTTC
TRBD1 few TRBJ2-7 TRBV18 CASSPDRAYEQYF TGTGCCAGCTCACCGGACAGGGCCTACGAGCAGTACTTC
TRBD2 few TRBJ2-7 TRBV6-6 CASRPTSGGFTYEQYF TGTGCCAGCAGACCGACTAGCGGGGGATTCACCTACGAGCAGTACTTC
TRBD1 few TRBJ1-5 TRBV19 CASRRGQGGTQPQHF TGTGCCAGCCGGAGGGGACAGGGAGGGACTCAGCCCCAGCATTTT
TRBD1 . TRBJ1-1 TRBV10-3 CAISESDRAAFF TGTGCCATCAGTGAGTCGGACAGGGCAGCTTTCTTT
. . TRBJ2-5 TRBV25-1 CASRAFLETQYF TGTGCCAGCAGGGCCTTCCTAGAGACCCAGTACTTC
. many TRBJ1-1 TRBV12-3/TRBV12-4 CASSTQVVAFF TGTGCCAGCAGTACACAGGTAGTGGCTTTCTTT
. . TRBJ1-1 TRBV6-2/TRBV6-3 CASSYGQTHTEAFF TGTGCCAGCAGTTACGGACAGACCCACACTGAAGCTTTCTTT
. . TRBJ1-1 TRBV4-1 CASSQEIGSGNAEAFF TGCGCCAGCAGCCAAGAAATTGGTTCGGGTAACGCTGAAGCTTTCTTT
. many TRBJ1-1 TRBV7-2 CASSLAGYTEAFF TGTGCCAGCAGCTTAGCCGGATACACTGAAGCTTTCTTT
TRBD2 . TRBJ2-1 TRBV7-2 CASSLSGSLSYNEQFF TGTGCCAGCAGTCTTAGCGGGTCCCTTTCCTACAATGAGCAGTTCTTC